Shown below are 9 T cell receptor beta chains from a single sample sequenced in a study of PD-L1 blockade in urothelial cancer. Assay used: immunoSEQ multiplex PCR; TCRdb lists only in-frame clones, some missing. The sample lists 28,000 or so clones; 70% to 90% were seen once. The sample here was PBMCs, taken around atezolizumab (anti-PD-L1) treatment. The receptors shown here come from a man aged 55 to 69 with urothelial cancer.

V and J are TRBV5-1 and TRBJ2-7; a possible D gene is TRBD2 (5 bases). The CDR3 length is 14 residues. V was cut by 0 bases and J by 7 bases, with 14 bases left in between. CDR1 and CDR2 (germline): SGHRS, YFSETQ. The CDR3 bases are TGCGCCAGCAGCTTGGGACCGGGAATAAGAGAGCAGTACTTC. Translated: CASSLGPGIREQYF.

V gene TRBV5-1 combines with J gene TRBJ2-1; 7 bases match TRBD1. The germline V gene encodes CDR1 SGHRS and CDR2 YFSETQ. The J segment lost 8 bases and the V segment lost 0 bases, leaving 2 bases of the junction unmatched. CDR3 length: 13 amino acids. The DNA for the CDR3 is TGCGCCAGCAGCTTGGGAGGGACAGATGAGCAGTTCTTC. It yields the protein CASSLGGTDEQFF.

The chain uses TRBV4-2 and TRBJ1-5; the match to TRBD1 covers 8 bases. The CDR3 has 17 residues. With V trimmed by 1 base and J by 6 bases, 11 bases remained unmatched. The germline CDR1 and CDR2 sequences are LGHNA and YNFKEQ. The CDR3 DNA sequence: TGTGCCAGCAGCCAAGGGACAGGGACAAGTCAATCTCAGCCCCAGCATTTT. The encoded protein is CASSQGTGTSQSQPQHF.

The chain employs TRBV7-9 and TRBJ2-7; D is perhaps TRBD2 (6 bases). With 2 bases removed from V and 1 base from J, the gap between germline ends came to 18 bases. This CDR3 contains 17 residues. CDR1 is SEHNR and CDR2 is FQNEAQ in the germline V gene (reference sequence). In nucleotides, the CDR3 is TGTGCCAGCAGCTTAAGTTTTAGCGGTTGGGCGTCCTACGAGCAGTACTTC. It codes for CASSLSFSGWASYEQYF.

The V gene is TRBV6-1, the J gene TRBJ2-7; D uncertain. CDR3 length: 11 residues. The V and J ends lost 6 bases and 3 bases respectively, with 6 bases between them. CDR1 and CDR2 from the germline V gene are MNHNS and SASEGT. The CDR3 nucleotides are TGTGCCAGCAGGGAGATCTACGAGCAGTACTTC. Amino acids: CASREIYEQYF.

This chain uses TRBV5-1 with TRBJ2-3; TRBD2 aligns across 8 bases. This CDR3 contains 18 residues. V lost 4 bases, J lost 0 bases, and 13 bases stayed unmatched. The germline gives CDR1 SGHRS, CDR2 YFSETQ. The DNA of the CDR3 is TGCGCCAGCAGCACCGCTAGCGGGCCGACCGCTAGCACAGATACGCAGTATTTT. This encodes CASSTASGPTASTDTQYF.

This chain joins TRBV18 and TRBJ2-7, with a possible D match to TRBD1 (6 bases). Trimming pared 4 bases from V and 4 bases from J, leaving 11 bases between. Germline V gene lookup returns CDR1 KGHSH and CDR2 LQKENI. The CDR3 runs to 13 residues. As DNA, the CDR3 is TGTGCCAGCTCACAACTGGACAGTTACGAGCAGTACTTC. This translates into CASSQLDSYEQYF.

The chain links TRBV30 to TRBJ1-5; D is undetermined. With 0 bases removed from V and 1 base from J, the gap between germline ends came to 13 bases. Germline V CDR1 and CDR2: GTSNPN, SVGIG (reference sequence). CDR3 size: 16 residues. The CDR3 DNA reads TGTGCCTGGAGTGTACGGGGTCGGGGAAGCAATCAGCCCCAGCATTTT. It specifies CAWSVRGRGSNQPQHF.

The chain uses TRBV5-1 and TRBJ2-7; a weak D match, TRBD1 (5 bases). Germline V gene sequence: CDR1 SGHRS, CDR2 YFSETQ. Trimming pared 0 bases from V and 3 bases from J, leaving 7 bases between. This CDR3 region has 13 residues. CDR3 region: CASSLEGHYEQYF. The CDR3, as DNA: TGCGCCAGCAGCTTGGAGGGGCACTACGAGCAGTACTTC.